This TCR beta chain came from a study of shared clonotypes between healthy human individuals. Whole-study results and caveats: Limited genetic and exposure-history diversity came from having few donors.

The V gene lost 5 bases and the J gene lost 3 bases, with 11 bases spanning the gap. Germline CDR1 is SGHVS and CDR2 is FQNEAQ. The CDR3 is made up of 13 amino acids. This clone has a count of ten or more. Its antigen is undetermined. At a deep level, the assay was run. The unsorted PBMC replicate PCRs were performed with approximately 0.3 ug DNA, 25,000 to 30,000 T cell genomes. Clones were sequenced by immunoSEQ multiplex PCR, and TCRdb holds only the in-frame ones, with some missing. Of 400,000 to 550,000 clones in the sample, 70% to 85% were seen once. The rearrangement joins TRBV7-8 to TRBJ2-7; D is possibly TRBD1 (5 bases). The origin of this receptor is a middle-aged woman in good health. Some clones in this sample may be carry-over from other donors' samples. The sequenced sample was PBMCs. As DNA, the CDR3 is TGTGCCAGCAGCCAAAGGACACTCTACGAGCAGTACTTC. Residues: CASSQRTLYEQYF. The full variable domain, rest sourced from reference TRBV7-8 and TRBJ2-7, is GAGVSQSPRYKVAKRGQDVALRCDPISGHVSLFWYQQALGQGPEFLTYFQNEAQLDKSGLPSDRFFAERPEGSVSTLKIQRTQQEDSAVYLCASSQRTLYEQYFGPGTRLTVT.